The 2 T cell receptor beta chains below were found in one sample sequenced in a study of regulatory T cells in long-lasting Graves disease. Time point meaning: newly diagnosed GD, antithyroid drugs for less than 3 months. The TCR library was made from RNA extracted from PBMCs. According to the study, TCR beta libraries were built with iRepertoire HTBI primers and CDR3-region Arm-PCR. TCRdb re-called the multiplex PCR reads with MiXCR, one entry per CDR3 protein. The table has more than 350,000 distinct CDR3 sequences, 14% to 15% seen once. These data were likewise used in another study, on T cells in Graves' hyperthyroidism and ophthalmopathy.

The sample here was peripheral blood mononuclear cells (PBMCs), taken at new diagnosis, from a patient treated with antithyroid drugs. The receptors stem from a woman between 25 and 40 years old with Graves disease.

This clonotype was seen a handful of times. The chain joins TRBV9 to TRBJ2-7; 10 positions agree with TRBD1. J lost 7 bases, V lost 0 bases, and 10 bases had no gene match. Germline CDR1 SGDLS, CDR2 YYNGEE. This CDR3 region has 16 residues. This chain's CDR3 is CASSVGSGTGDNEQYF. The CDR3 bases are TGTGCCAGCAGCGTAGGAAGTGGGACAGGGGATAATGAGCAGTACTTC.

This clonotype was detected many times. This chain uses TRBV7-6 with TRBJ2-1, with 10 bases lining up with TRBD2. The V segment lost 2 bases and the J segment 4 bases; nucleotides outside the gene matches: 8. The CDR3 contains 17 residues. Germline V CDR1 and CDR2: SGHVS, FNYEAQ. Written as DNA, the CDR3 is TGTGCCAGCAGCTTAATCCCTAGCGGGAGTAGTTACAATGAGCAGTTCTTC. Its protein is CASSLIPSGSSYNEQFF.